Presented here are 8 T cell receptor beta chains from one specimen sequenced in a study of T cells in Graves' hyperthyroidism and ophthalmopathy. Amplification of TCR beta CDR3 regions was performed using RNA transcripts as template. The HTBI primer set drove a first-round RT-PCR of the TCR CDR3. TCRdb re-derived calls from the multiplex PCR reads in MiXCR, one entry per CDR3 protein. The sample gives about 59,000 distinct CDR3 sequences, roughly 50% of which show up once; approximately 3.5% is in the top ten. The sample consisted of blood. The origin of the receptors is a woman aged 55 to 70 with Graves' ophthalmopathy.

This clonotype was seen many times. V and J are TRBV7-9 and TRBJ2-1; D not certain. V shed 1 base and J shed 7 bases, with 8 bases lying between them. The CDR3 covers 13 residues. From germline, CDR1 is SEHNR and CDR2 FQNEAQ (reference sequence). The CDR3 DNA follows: TGTGCCAGCAGCTTAGGGGCTAGTAATGAGCAGTTCTTC. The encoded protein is CASSLGASNEQFF.

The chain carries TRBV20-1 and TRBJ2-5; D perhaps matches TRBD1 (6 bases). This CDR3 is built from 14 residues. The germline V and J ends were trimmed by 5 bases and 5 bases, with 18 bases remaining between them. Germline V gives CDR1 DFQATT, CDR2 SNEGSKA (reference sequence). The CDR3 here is CSAPPTGNVETQYF. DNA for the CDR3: TGCAGTGCTCCCCCGACAGGAAATGTGGAGACCCAGTACTTC.

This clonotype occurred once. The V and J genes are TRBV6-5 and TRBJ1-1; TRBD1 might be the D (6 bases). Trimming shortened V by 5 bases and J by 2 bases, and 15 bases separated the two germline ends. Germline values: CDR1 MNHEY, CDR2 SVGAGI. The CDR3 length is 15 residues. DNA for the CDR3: TGTGCCAGCAGTAACCCGGGACAAAGAAACACTGAAGCTTTCTTT. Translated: CASSNPGQRNTEAFF.

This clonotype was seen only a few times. CDR3 region: CASSDSRLGGYEQYF. The CDR3 coding sequence is TGTGCCAGCAGCGATAGTCGGCTCGGTGGCTACGAGCAGTACTTC. The chain links TRBV13 to TRBJ2-7; D unclear. The CDR3 runs 15 residues. CDR1 PRHDT and CDR2 FYEKMQ come from the germline V gene (reference sequence). V was cut by 5 bases and J by 3 bases, with 17 bases left in between.

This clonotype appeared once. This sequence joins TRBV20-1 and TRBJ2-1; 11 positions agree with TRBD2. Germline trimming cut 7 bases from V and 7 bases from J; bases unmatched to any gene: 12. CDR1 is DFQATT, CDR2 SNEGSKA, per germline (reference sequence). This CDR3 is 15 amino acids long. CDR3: CSVTSGAELGNEQFF. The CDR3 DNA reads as TGCAGTGTGACTAGCGGGGCGGAGCTTGGGAATGAGCAGTTCTTC.

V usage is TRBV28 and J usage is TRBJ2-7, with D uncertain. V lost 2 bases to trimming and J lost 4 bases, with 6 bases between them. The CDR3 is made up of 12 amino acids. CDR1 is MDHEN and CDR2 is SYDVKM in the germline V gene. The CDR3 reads CASSLTVYEQYF. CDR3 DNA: TGTGCCAGCAGTTTAACAGTGTACGAGCAGTACTTC.

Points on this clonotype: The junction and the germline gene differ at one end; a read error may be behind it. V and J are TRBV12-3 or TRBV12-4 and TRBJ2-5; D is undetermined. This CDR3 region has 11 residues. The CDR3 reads CASSFLATHYF. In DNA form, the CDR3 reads TGTGCCAGCAGTTTTCTCGCGACCCACTACTTC.

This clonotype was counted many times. The CDR3 loop reads CASSPRDRGHGYTF. The CDR3 coding sequence is TGTGCCAGCAGCCCCCGGGACAGGGGGCATGGCTACACCTTC. The gene calls are TRBV4-2 and TRBJ1-2, with TRBD1 matching over 12 bases. Germline CDR1 and CDR2: LGHNA and YNFKEQ. This CDR3 is built from 14 residues. Trimming removed 4 bases from V and 6 bases from J; junction bases left unmatched: 3.